These 5 T cell receptor beta chains were sequenced from one sample in a study of T-cell memory formation after mild COVID-19. TCRdb itself ran the 5' RACE reads through MiXCR, one entry per CDR3 protein. Of more than 400,000 distinct CDR3 sequences detected, roughly 18% appear once; the ten largest clones hold roughly an eighth. Sequences were obtained from PBMCs or a T cell subset sorted from them (not recorded which). The receptors come from an adult woman who had mild COVID-19 (a few samples of this study predate the infection). Cell type and time point are not known.

This clonotype was detected many times. The chain couples TRBV24-1 to TRBJ1-5; D ambiguous. The CDR3 runs to 14 residues. The germline gives CDR1 KGHDR, CDR2 SFDVKD. V lost 1 base and J 2 bases, leaving 5 bases between the germline ends. CDR3 DNA: TGTGCCACCAGTGATTTCGCTGGCAATCAGCCCCAGCATTTT. Its protein is CATSDFAGNQPQHF.

On this clonotype itself: The conserved phenylalanine or tryptophan is not found at the CDR3 terminus, so this likely reflects a read error. This chain uses TRBV27 with TRBJ2-1; TRBD2 matches at 8 bases. The V segment lost 3 bases and the J segment 12 bases; nucleotides outside the gene matches: 13. The length of the CDR3 is 15 residues. Germline assignment: CDR1 MNHEY and CDR2 SMNVEV (reference sequence). CDR3 coding DNA: TGTGCCAGCAGTTTGGGGGCGGGAGGACAAACCACGCAGTTCTTG. Translating gives CASSLGAGGQTTQFL.

This chain connects TRBV6-1 to TRBJ2-1; tentative D call: TRBD1 (6 bases). From germline, CDR1 is MNHNS and CDR2 SASEGT. The CDR3 covers 15 residues. The V end lost 1 base, the J end lost 8 bases, and 15 bases lay between the germline ends. The CDR3: CASSEEPGRGHEQFF. DNA of the CDR3: TGTGCCAGCAGTGAAGAACCAGGCAGGGGCCATGAGCAGTTCTTC.

The chain carries TRBV6-5 and TRBJ1-1; D is ambiguous. CDR3 length equals 16 residues. Trimming took off 3 bases at V and 3 bases at J, with 17 bases between the two ends. The germline V gene encodes CDR1 MNHEY and CDR2 SVGAGI. The CDR3 sequence: CASSYIVGQQYTEAFF. Written as DNA, the CDR3 is TGTGCCAGCAGTTATATCGTTGGCCAGCAGTACACTGAAGCTTTCTTT.

This clonotype was picked up a small number of times. V gene TRBV5-1 combines with J gene TRBJ2-3; D gene ambiguous. The CDR3 sequence is 18 residues long. The germline V gene has CDR1 SGHRS and CDR2 YFSETQ. V was shortened by 4 bases and J by 6 bases, with 27 bases between the two germline ends. CDR3 DNA sequence: TGCGCCAGCAGCCCTTCCCCAGTTATTGAATCCAGTGACGATACGCAGTATTTT. Translation: CASSPSPVIESSDDTQYF.